This T cell receptor (beta chain) comes out of a study of T cells after yellow fever vaccination. General observations from the study: Peaking faster, on day 5 versus 15, the secondary response was nonetheless weaker.

MiXCR, run by TCRdb on the 5' RACE reads, gives a single entry per CDR3 protein. Among roughly 340,000 distinct CDR3 sequences listed, about 4% were seen once. As to this clonotype: As yet, its antigen is unknown.

The germline gives CDR1 DFQATT, CDR2 SNEGSKA (reference sequence). Trimming removed 1 base from V and 3 bases from J, with 16 bases in between. This CDR3 comprises 15 residues. The source was PBMCs, collected 5 days after the yellow fever booster vaccination. V is TRBV20-1 and J is TRBJ2-7, with a possible D match to TRBD1 (6 bases). This clonotype was obtained from a man between 18 and 35 years old who received the YFV17D yellow fever vaccine. CDR3 nucleotides: TGCAGTGCTAGAGGTGGGGAACTAGGGGGCTACGAGCAGTACTTC. Encoded protein: CSARGGELGGYEQYF.